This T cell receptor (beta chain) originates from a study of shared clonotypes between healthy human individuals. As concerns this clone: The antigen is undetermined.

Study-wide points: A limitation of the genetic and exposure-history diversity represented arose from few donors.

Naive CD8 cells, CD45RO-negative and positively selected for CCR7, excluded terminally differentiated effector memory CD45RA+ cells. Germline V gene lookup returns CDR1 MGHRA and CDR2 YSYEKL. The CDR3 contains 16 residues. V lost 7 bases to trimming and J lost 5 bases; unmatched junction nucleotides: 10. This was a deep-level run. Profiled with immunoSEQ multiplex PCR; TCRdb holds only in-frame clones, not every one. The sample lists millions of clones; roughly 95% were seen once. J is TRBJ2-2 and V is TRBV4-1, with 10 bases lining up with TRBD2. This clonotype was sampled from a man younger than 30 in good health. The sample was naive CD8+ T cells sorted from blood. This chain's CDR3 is CASKVTSGAMTGELFF. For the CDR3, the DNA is TGCGCCAGCAAGGTTACTAGCGGGGCCATGACCGGGGAGCTGTTTTTT.